These 17 T cell receptor beta chains originate from one sample sequenced in a study of blood T cells in healthy people across ages. Using a J-beta primer mix together with a sample-barcoded 5' primer, a second PCR was run for about 6 to 12 cycles. Each CDR3 protein gets one entry after TCRdb re-called the 5' RACE reads with MiXCR. The repertoire holds some 800,000 distinct CDR3 sequences, with just under 25% as singletons. The data also belong to a second study, concerning T cells of mothers and their children.

The specimen sequenced was blood. The receptors here all came from a boy under 18 in good health.

This chain joins TRBV10-3 and TRBJ2-7; tentatively, D is TRBD1 (5 bases). This CDR3 spans 14 amino acids. Trimming stripped 10 bases from V and 4 bases from J, with 20 bases between. CDR1 and CDR2 from the germline V gene are ENHRY and SYGVKD. CDR3 sequence (DNA): TGTGCCACGCGAACCAGGGATAAGATTTACGAGCAGTACTTC. Translation gives CATRTRDKIYEQYF.

This clonotype was seen only a few times. This chain connects TRBV28 to TRBJ1-6; possible D gene TRBD1, 5 bases. V dropped 2 bases and J dropped 9 bases, with 11 bases sitting between them. The CDR3 covers 14 residues. Germline CDR1 reads MDHEN; CDR2 reads SYDVKM. The CDR3 loop is CASSLQGRFSPLHF. In nucleotides, the CDR3 is TGTGCCAGCAGTTTACAGGGAAGGTTTTCACCCCTCCACTTT.

The rearrangement joins TRBV6-2 or TRBV6-3 to TRBJ2-5, with 8 nucleotides matching TRBD1. The J call may be wrong; the DNA end is better matched by TRBJ2-7. The CDR3 is made up of 15 amino acids. Germline CDR1 reads MNHEY; CDR2 reads SVGEGT. The CDR3 spells CASSTRTGCGHEQYF. The CDR3 nucleotides read TGTGCCAGCAGTACCAGGACAGGGTGCGGTCACGAGCAGTACTTC.

V usage is TRBV7-2 and J usage is TRBJ1-1; 7 bases map to TRBD1. Germline-derived CDR1 and CDR2 are SGHTA and FQGNSA. The length of the CDR3 is 14 residues. After removal of 7 bases from V and 3 bases from J, the junction contained 8 bases not matched to a gene. The CDR3 is CASTLDRSYTEAFF. Here the CDR3 DNA reads TGTGCCAGCACCCTGGACAGGAGCTACACTGAAGCTTTCTTT.

The V gene is TRBV24-1, the J gene TRBJ2-5; D possibly uses TRBD1 or TRBD2 (5 bases each). The CDR3 spans 16 residues. The V and J ends lost 3 bases and 3 bases respectively, with 16 bases between them. Looked up from germline, CDR1 is KGHDR and CDR2 is SFDVKD. The CDR3 region is CATSDPTGTVEETQYF. Written as DNA, the CDR3 is TGTGCCACCAGTGATCCTACCGGGACGGTGGAAGAGACCCAGTACTTC.

The chain couples TRBV29-1 to TRBJ2-5; perhaps TRBD1 as D (5 bases). There are 13 residues in the CDR3. The V and J ends lost 2 bases and 2 bases respectively, with 9 bases between them. The V gene's germline CDR1 is SQVTM and CDR2 ANQGSEA. The CDR3 region is CSVELGPQETQYF. For the CDR3, the DNA is TGCAGCGTTGAACTGGGGCCTCAAGAGACCCAGTACTTC.

The rearrangement links TRBV6-4 to TRBJ2-3, with D unresolved. CDR3 length: 13 residues. V lost 3 bases and J 2 bases, leaving 6 bases between the germline ends. The germline V gene encodes CDR1 MRHNA and CDR2 SNTAGT. The CDR3 reads CASSETHTDTQYF. The CDR3 bases are TGTGCCAGCAGTGAGACCCACACAGATACGCAGTATTTT.

The chain links TRBV16 to TRBJ1-1, with D maybe TRBD1 (5 bases). Trimming left V 4 bases short and J 7 bases short, with 13 bases between. Germline V gene lookup returns CDR1 KGHSY and CDR2 FQNENV. CDR3 length: 13 amino acids. The CDR3 reads CASSRGREGEAFF. DNA of the CDR3: TGTGCCAGCAGCCGGGGACGGGAGGGTGAAGCTTTCTTT.

This chain links TRBV28 with TRBJ1-1, with 7 bases aligning to TRBD1. Germline CDR1 is MDHEN and CDR2 is SYDVKM. The CDR3 runs to 14 residues. With V trimmed by 8 bases and J by 0 bases, 6 bases remained unmatched. The CDR3 loop reads CASGGTVVNTEAFF. The CDR3 DNA follows: TGTGCCAGCGGAGGGACAGTTGTGAACACTGAAGCTTTCTTT.

This clonotype was detected a few times. The chain is built from TRBV27 and TRBJ2-6; D not certain. CDR1 and CDR2 (germline): MNHEY, SMNVEV (reference sequence). CDR3 size: 16 residues. Between the trimmed V and J ends, which lost 2 bases and 2 bases, there was a span of 10 bases. CDR3 in DNA: TGTGCCAGCAGTTTAACGTGGGCCCCTGGGGCCAACGTCCTGACTTTC. Translated, it gives CASSLTWAPGANVLTF.

J is TRBJ1-2 and V is TRBV6-2 or TRBV6-3, with TRBD1 matching over 8 bases. The V gene end was trimmed by 6 bases and the J gene end by 5 bases; junction bases not matched to a gene: 17. Germline CDR1 MNHEY, CDR2 SVGEGT. The CDR3 length is 17 residues. The CDR3 DNA reads as TGTGCCAGCAGCCTCCCGGACAGGGAAGCGATCGCTTATGGCTACACCTTC. Protein product: CASSLPDREAIAYGYTF.

The chain couples TRBV20-1 to TRBJ2-3, with no clear D. Per the germline V gene, CDR1 is DFQATT and CDR2 is SNEGSKA (reference sequence). The CDR3 is 14 residues long. V shed 0 bases and J shed 2 bases, with 9 bases lying between them. CDR3 bases: TGCAGTGCTAGAGATGTAACTGCCACAGATACGCAGTATTTT. It codes for CSARDVTATDTQYF.

This clonotype was counted only a few times. J is TRBJ2-7 and V is TRBV7-2, with 12 bases lining up with TRBD2. CDR3 length equals 19 residues. Per germline, CDR1 SGHTA and CDR2 FQGNSA. V was pared by 0 bases and J by 2 bases, with 11 bases of the junction left unmatched. CDR3 bases: TGTGCCAGCAGCTTAGCCCCGGGACTAGCGGGCTATGGAGCCTACGAGCAGTACTTC. It specifies CASSLAPGLAGYGAYEQYF.

This clonotype was observed a few times. This sequence joins TRBV14 and TRBJ2-3, with a tentative D call TRBD1 (6 bases). Trimming shortened V by 1 base and J by 15 bases, and 17 bases separated the two germline ends. Germline CDR1 and CDR2: SGHDN and FVKESK. The CDR3 spans 13 residues. The CDR3 region has the DNA TGTGCCAGCAGCCAAGGAGTCACAGGGTTCGATTATTTT. It is translated as CASSQGVTGFDYF. The whole variable domain, filled in from reference TRBV14 and TRBJ2-3, reads EAGVTQFPSHSVIEKGQTVTLRCDPISGHDNLYWYRRVMGKEIKFLLHFVKESKQDESGMPNNRFLAERTGGTYSTLKVQPAELEDSGVYFCASSQGVTGFDYFGPGTRLTVL.

This clonotype was seen a handful of times. The rearrangement joins TRBV6-5 to TRBJ2-1; 8 bases agree with TRBD1. The CDR3 runs to 11 residues. V shed 10 bases and J 6 bases; nucleotides not matched to a gene: 2. Germline CDR1 and CDR2: MNHEY and SVGAGI. This CDR3 is CATGQGNEQFF. The CDR3 coding sequence is TGTGCCACCGGACAGGGCAATGAGCAGTTCTTC.

This clonotype was counted a single time. This chain joins TRBV28 and TRBJ2-3; 7 bases match TRBD1. The CDR3 has 16 amino acids. V gave up 5 bases and J gave up 2 bases; unmatched junction bases: 10. The V gene's germline CDR1 is MDHEN and CDR2 SYDVKM. The CDR3 DNA is TGTGCCAGCAGTCCCAACAGGGGCGCTTACACAGATACGCAGTATTTT. Its protein is CASSPNRGAYTDTQYF.

The chain joins TRBV10-3 to TRBJ1-1, with a weak D call TRBD1 (6 bases). The CDR3 sequence is 15 residues long. Between the trimmed V and J ends, which lost 2 bases and 4 bases, there was a span of 14 bases. Germline V lookup: CDR1 ENHRY, CDR2 SYGVKD. The CDR3 protein is CAISERGEGSTEAFF. CDR3 in DNA: TGTGCCATCAGTGAGAGGGGGGAGGGAAGCACTGAAGCTTTCTTT.